The entry below gives a single T cell receptor beta chain sequence along with its context. CDR1 and CDR2 (germline): SGHRS, YFSETQ. The CDR3 is made up of 18 amino acids. The trim removed 1 base at V and 3 bases at J, leaving 15 bases unmatched. The data were taken from a study of blood T cell repertoires in COVID-19. Assay: immunoSEQ multiplex PCR; the TCRdb copy retains only in-frame clones and omits some. Found here are around 220,000 clones, 70% to 90% of them singletons; the top ten hold roughly 14%. The V gene is TRBV5-1, the J gene TRBJ2-7, with TRBD2 identical over 8 bases. The specimen was PBMCs or T cells enriched from blood (not recorded which). The TCR sequence derives from a woman between 50 and 59 years old with acute COVID-19. DNA of the CDR3: TGCGCCAGCAGCTTGTCTCTAGCTAGCGGGCTATATTTCTACGAGCAGTACTTC. Amino acid sequence: CASSLSLASGLYFYEQYF.